The T cell receptor beta chain under discussion was sequenced for a study of cytomegalovirus exposure and HLA in healthy donors. The PCR ran on 60 Vbeta and 13 Jbeta primers. Using immunoSEQ multiplex PCR, the repertoire was profiled, and TCRdb retains in-frame clones only, with some absent. The data show about 140,000 clones, roughly four fifths seen once. The ends were cut back, 3 bases at V and 8 bases at J, with 12 bases in the middle. The CDR3 loop spans 13 amino acids. The germline V gene has CDR1 SNHLY and CDR2 FYNNEI. The chain joins TRBV2 to TRBJ2-3; TRBD2 might be the D (5 bases). The specimen sequenced was PBMCs. This receptor was obtained from a man aged 18 to 35 in good health and CMV-seropositive. DNA for the CDR3: TGTGCCAGCAGTGAGGACGGACTTGGTACGCAGTATTTT. It is translated as CASSEDGLGTQYF.